This T cell receptor beta chain was sequenced during a study of blood T cell repertoires in COVID-19. About the research overall: Material from acute and convalescent COVID-19 was sourced from the United States, Italy and Spain. The cDNA or gDNA used as material had been derived from T cells, B-cell-depleted T cells, or PBMCs.

The authors' processing: Using reference gene primer amplification, nucleated cell counts were estimated. Sequenced by immunoSEQ multiplex PCR; TCRdb stores in-frame clones only, minus some. V, J and clone size are taken as reported in that table, and D and trimming were inferred from the DNA itself. The repertoire holds around 140,000 clones, with roughly four fifths as singletons. The germline V gene encodes CDR1 GTSNPN and CDR2 SVGIG (reference sequence). CDR3 length: 14 residues. Trimming removed 0 bases from V and 0 bases from J, with 8 bases in between. Sample: peripheral blood. This sequence joins TRBV30 and TRBJ1-2; D is unresolved. The receptor comes from a human donor with acute or convalescent COVID-19. The donor label of this sample is uncertain. The CDR3 DNA follows: TGTGCCTGGAGTGTTCAGGCCTCTAACTATGGCTACACCTTC. This translates into CAWSVQASNYGYTF.